At least ten counts were recorded for the clone carrying this TCR beta chain. Its antigen is as yet unknown. The CDR3 spans 14 residues. Germline CDR1 MNHEY, CDR2 SMNVEV (reference sequence). V lost 4 bases to trimming and J lost 5 bases, with 12 bases between them. This sample was included in a study of T cell repertoires in cytomegalovirus infection. Study details: Indications of both CMV infection and matching HLA type were provided by public TCR beta signatures.

A single record per CDR3 protein comes from TCRdb applying MiXCR to the reads. This table has about 900,000 distinct CDR3 sequences, roughly 30% appearing once. The material was cultured CD8+ T cells from PBMCs, obtained from culture after CMV antigen stimulation. J is TRBJ1-5 and V is TRBV27; D gene uncertain. This TCR came from a human donor in good health (CMV status not recorded). Some clones in this sample may be carry-over from other donors' samples. CDR3 nucleotides: TGTGCCAGCAGTTCAGGAAGGGTTCATCAGCCCCAGCATTTT. Protein sequence: CASSSGRVHQPQHF.